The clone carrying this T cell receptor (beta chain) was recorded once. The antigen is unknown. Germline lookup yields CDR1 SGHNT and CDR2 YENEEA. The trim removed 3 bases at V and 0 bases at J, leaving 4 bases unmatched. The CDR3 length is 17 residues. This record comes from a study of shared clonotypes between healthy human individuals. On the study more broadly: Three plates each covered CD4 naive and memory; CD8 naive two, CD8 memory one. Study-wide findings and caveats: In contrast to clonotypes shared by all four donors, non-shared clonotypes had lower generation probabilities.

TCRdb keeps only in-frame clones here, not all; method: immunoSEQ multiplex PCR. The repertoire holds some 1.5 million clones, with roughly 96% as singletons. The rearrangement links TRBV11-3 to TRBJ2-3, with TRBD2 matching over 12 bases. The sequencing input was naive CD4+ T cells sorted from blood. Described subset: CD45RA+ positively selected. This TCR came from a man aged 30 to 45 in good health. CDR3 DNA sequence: TGTGCCAGCAGCTTTGCTAGCGGGAGGGCTAGCACAGATACGCAGTATTTT. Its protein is CASSFASGRASTDTQYF.